This T cell receptor beta chain emerged from a study of T cells in tuberculosis. Study summary: This South African cohort compared adolescents with or without latent tuberculosis against adults with active tuberculosis. Overall study results and limits: Smaller alpha distances in active tuberculosis partly reflected shorter CDR3-alpha lengths.

CDR1 and CDR2 (germline): SGHTS, YDEGEE. The V and J ends lost 5 bases and 7 bases respectively, with 15 bases between them. The CDR3 covers 13 residues. In regard to this clone: Its matching antigen is unknown.

Each clinical donor contributed on average around 92,000 T cells from unsorted cryopreserved PBMC. Some clones are missing from TCRdb's copy, which holds only in-frame ones; the method was immunoSEQ multiplex PCR. The profile shows 20,000 to 25,000 clones, about 95% of them singletons. Source material: PBMCs. This chain joins TRBV5-8 and TRBJ1-2; D is perhaps TRBD1 (6 bases). The TCR comes from a donor between 10 and 35 years old with latent tuberculosis or without tuberculosis infection. The CDR3 DNA sequence: TGTGCCAGCAGACCGCAGGGGTTAGCTGGCTACACCTTC. Residues: CASRPQGLAGYTF.